The 8 T cell receptor beta chains below were found in one sample sequenced in a study of control samples from healthy donors and cancer patients. Using immunoSEQ multiplex PCR, the repertoire was profiled, and TCRdb retains in-frame clones only, with some absent. The sample records around 100,000 clones, roughly 92% being singletons. Material for sequencing was blood. The receptors stem from a human donor in good health. The donor label of this sample is uncertain.

This clone was seen only once. The rearrangement links TRBV2 to TRBJ2-3, with no clear D. The V gene's germline CDR1 is SNHLY and CDR2 FYNNEI. This CDR3 contains 12 residues. V was shortened by 6 bases and J by 4 bases, with 8 bases between the two germline ends. CDR3 in amino acids: CASRDAPDTQYF. In nucleotides, the CDR3 is TGTGCCAGCAGGGATGCCCCAGATACGCAGTATTTT.

The chain couples TRBV24-1 to TRBJ2-2; D not resolved. Trimming pared 5 bases from V and 3 bases from J, leaving 6 bases between. The germline V gene encodes CDR1 KGHDR and CDR2 SFDVKD. CDR3 length: 13 amino acids. In DNA form, the CDR3 reads TGTGCCACCAGTGCGGCCTACACCGGGGAGCTGTTTTTT. Amino acids: CATSAAYTGELFF.

The rearrangement joins TRBV15 to TRBJ1-5, with D tentatively TRBD1 (6 bases). The CDR3 is 14 amino acids. V lost 5 bases and J lost 3, with 11 bases in between. The germline V gene has CDR1 LNHNV and CDR2 YYDKDF (reference sequence). The CDR3 sequence: CATSEGGFNQPQHF. CDR3 nucleotide sequence: TGTGCCACCAGCGAGGGGGGGTTCAATCAGCCCCAGCATTTT.

The chain couples TRBV6-1 to TRBJ2-7; 10 nucleotides align to TRBD1. The CDR3 contains 15 residues. CDR1 is MNHNS and CDR2 is SASEGT in the germline V gene. The J segment lost 2 bases and the V segment lost 1 base, leaving 2 bases of the junction unmatched. The DNA of the CDR3 is TGTGCCAGCAGTGAAGGTGGGACAGGGGCCTACGAGCAGTACTTC. It encodes CASSEGGTGAYEQYF.

The chain couples TRBV3-1 (or the pseudogene TRBV3-2) to TRBJ1-5; D unresolved. Trimming shortened V by 0 bases and J by 5 bases, and 14 bases separated the two germline ends. CDR3 size: 16 residues. In germline, CDR1 is LGHDT, CDR2 YNNKEL (reference sequence). The CDR3 bases are TGTGCCAGCAGCCAAGATTTGCCCGGGGAGTATCAGCCCCAGCATTTT. It translates to CASSQDLPGEYQPQHF.

This chain uses TRBV18 with TRBJ2-3, with 8 nucleotides matching TRBD1. This CDR3 is built from 15 residues. CDR1 KGHSH and CDR2 LQKENI come from the germline V gene. The junction had 8 bases not matched to a gene; V was cut back by 8 bases and J by 1 base. The CDR3 spells CASLPGTGRTDTQYF. For the CDR3, the DNA is TGTGCCAGCCTCCCGGGGACAGGACGCACAGATACGCAGTATTTT.

This rearrangement joins TRBV30 to TRBJ1-1, with D perhaps TRBD1 (5 bases). V was pared by 2 bases and J by 12 bases, with 10 bases between. Germline V gives CDR1 GTSNPN, CDR2 SVGIG (reference sequence). The CDR3 totals 10 residues. This CDR3 is CAWSRGKTFF. CDR3 sequence (DNA): TGTGCCTGGAGTAGGGGTAAGACTTTCTTT.

The J gene is TRBJ1-4, the V gene TRBV29-1; 7 bases fit TRBD1. Germline V CDR1 and CDR2: SQVTM, ANQGSEA. The CDR3 sequence is 13 residues long. V lost 4 bases and J lost 6; bases outside the gene matches: 5. The CDR3 protein is CSVAATGDEKLFF. CDR3 nucleotides: TGCAGCGTTGCTGCCACAGGGGATGAAAAACTGTTTTTT.